The TCR beta chain described here comes from a study of T cells in Graves' hyperthyroidism and ophthalmopathy. A few counts support this clonotype. Germline CDR1 and CDR2: DFQATT and SNEGSKA (reference sequence). V trimming: 0 bases; J trimming: 4 bases; junction bases outside the gene matches: 9. The CDR3 extends over 15 amino acids. The source material, RNA transcripts, was used to amplify TCR beta CDR3 regions. The primer set for the first-round RT-PCR of the TCR CDR3 was HTBI. TCRdb analysed the multiplex PCR reads with MiXCR anew, one entry per CDR3 protein. The sample yields some 380,000 distinct CDR3 sequences, about 14% seen once.

The receptor comes from a man between 25 and 39 years old with Graves' hyperthyroidism that later progressed to Graves' ophthalmopathy. V usage is TRBV20-1 and J usage is TRBJ2-7, with 7 bases lining up with TRBD1. The sequenced material came from blood. CDR3 region: CSARDVGQAEYEQYF. The CDR3 DNA reads as TGCAGTGCTAGAGACGTAGGACAGGCGGAATACGAGCAGTACTTC.